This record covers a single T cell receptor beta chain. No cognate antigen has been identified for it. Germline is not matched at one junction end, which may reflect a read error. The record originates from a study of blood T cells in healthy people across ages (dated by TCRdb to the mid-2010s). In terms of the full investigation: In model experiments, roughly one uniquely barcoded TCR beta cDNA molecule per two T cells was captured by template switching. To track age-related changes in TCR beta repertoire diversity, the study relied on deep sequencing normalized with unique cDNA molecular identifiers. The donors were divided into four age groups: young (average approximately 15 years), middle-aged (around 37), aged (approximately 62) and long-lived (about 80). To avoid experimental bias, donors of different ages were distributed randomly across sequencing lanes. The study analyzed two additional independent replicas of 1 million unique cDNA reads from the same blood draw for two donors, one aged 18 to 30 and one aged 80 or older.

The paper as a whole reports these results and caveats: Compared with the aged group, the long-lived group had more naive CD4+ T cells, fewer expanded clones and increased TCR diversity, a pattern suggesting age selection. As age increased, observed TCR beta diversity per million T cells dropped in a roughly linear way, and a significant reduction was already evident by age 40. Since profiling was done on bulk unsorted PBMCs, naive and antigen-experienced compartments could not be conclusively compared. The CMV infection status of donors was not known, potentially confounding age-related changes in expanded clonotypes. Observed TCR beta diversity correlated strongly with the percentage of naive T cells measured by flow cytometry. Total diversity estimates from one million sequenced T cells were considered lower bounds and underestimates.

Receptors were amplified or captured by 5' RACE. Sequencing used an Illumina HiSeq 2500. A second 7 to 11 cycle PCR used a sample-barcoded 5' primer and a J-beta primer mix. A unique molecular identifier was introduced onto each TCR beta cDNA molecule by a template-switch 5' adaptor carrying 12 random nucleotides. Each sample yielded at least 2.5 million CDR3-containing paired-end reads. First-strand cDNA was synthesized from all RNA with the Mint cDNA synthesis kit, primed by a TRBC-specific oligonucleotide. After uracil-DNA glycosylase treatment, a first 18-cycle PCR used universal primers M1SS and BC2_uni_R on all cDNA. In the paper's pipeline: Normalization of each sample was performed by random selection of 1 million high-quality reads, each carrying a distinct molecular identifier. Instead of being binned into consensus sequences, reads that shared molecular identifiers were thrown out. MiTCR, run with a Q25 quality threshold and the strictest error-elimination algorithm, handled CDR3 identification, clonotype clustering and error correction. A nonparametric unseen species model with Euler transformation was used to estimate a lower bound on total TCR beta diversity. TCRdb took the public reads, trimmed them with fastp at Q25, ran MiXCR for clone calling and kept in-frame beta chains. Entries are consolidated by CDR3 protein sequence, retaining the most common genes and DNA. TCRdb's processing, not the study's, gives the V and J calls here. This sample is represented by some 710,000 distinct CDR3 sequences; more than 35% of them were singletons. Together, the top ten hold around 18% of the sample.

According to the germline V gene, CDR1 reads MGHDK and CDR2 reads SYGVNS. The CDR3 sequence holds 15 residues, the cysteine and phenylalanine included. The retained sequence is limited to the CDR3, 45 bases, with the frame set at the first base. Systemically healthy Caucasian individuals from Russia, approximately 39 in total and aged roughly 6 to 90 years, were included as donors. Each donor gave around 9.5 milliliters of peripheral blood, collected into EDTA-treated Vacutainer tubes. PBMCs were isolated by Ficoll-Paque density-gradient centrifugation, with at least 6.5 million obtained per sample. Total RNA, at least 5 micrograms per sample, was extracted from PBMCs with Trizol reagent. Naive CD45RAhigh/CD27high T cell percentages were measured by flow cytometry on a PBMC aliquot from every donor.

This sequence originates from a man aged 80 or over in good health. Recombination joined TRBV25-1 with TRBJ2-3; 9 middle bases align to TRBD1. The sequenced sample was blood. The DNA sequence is TGTGCCAGCAGCCCCCGGGACAGGGCGACAGATACGCGGTATTTT. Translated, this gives CASSPRDRATDTRYF. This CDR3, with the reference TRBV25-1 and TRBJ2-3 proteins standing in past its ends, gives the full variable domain EADIYQTPRYLVIGTGKKITLECSQTMGHDKMYWYQQDPGMELHLIHYSYGVNSTEKGDLSSESTVSRIRTEHFPLTLESARPSHTSQYLCASSPRDRATDTRYFGPGTRLTVL.